What follows are 28 T cell receptor beta chains derived from one specimen sequenced in a study of graft-versus-host responses after intestinal transplantation. Sequencing used immunoSEQ multiplex PCR; TCRdb keeps in-frame clones, though not all of them. The repertoire holds 96,000 or so clones, with about 90% as singletons. What these receptors recognize is not known. The material was unstimulated CD4+ T cells sorted from spleen or lymph node cells, obtained before intestinal transplant. The source of these receptors is a human donor who received an intestinal transplant.

V and J are TRBV6-1 and TRBJ1-6; no firm D call. This CDR3 is 13 amino acids long. Germline loops: CDR1 MNHNS, CDR2 SASEGT. V lost 5 bases, J lost 8 bases, and 10 bases lay in between. The CDR3, as DNA: TGTGCCAGCAGTCGGACGGACTATTCACCCCTCCACTTT. Its protein product is CASSRTDYSPLHF.

The rearrangement links TRBV5-6 to TRBJ1-2; D is possibly TRBD1 (6 bases). The germline CDR1 and CDR2 sequences are SGHDT and YYEEEE. There are 15 residues in the CDR3. V lost 0 bases, J lost 4 bases, and 13 bases lay in between. DNA of the CDR3: TGTGCCAGCAGCTTGGAATTGTCAGGGGTCTATGGCTACACCTTC. This sequence encodes CASSLELSGVYGYTF. The whole variable domain, filled in from reference TRBV5-6 and TRBJ1-2, reads DAGVTQSPTHLIKTRGQQVTLRCSPKSGHDTVSWYQQALGQGPQFIFQYYEEEERQRGNFPDRFSGHQFPNYSSELNVNALLLGDSALYLCASSLELSGVYGYTFGSGTRLTVV.

Here the CDR3 reads CASNPSRDPQETQYF. The CDR3 DNA sequence: TGTGCCAGCAACCCCTCCAGGGATCCGCAAGAGACCCAGTACTTC. The J gene is TRBJ2-5, the V gene TRBV9, with D possibly matching TRBD1 (5 bases). V lost 6 bases, J lost 2 bases, and 17 bases lay in between. Germline assignment: CDR1 SGDLS and CDR2 YYNGEE. The CDR3 loop spans 15 amino acids.

This clone was counted once. This chain links TRBV6-6 with TRBJ2-5, with D maybe TRBD1 (6 bases). Germline CDR1 reads MNHNY; CDR2 reads SVGAGI (reference sequence). Trimming left V 5 bases short and J 5 bases short, with 21 bases between. This CDR3 has 16 residues. The CDR3 sequence: CASSPPGTPQDETQYF. The CDR3 DNA is TGTGCCAGCAGTCCTCCGGGGACACCCCAAGACGAGACCCAGTACTTC.

The rearrangement joins TRBV20-1 to TRBJ2-7, with TRBD1 as a possible D gene (5 bases). V was clipped by 1 base and J by 4 bases, with 5 bases between them. This CDR3 region has 11 residues. Germline V CDR1 and CDR2: DFQATT, SNEGSKA (reference sequence). In DNA form, the CDR3 reads TGCAGTGCTAGAGGACAGTACGAGCAGTACTTC. This translates into CSARGQYEQYF.

This chain links TRBV15 with TRBJ2-7, with D uncertain. The CDR3 is made up of 16 amino acids. Trimming removed 1 base from V and 5 bases from J, with 18 bases in between. CDR1 LNHNV and CDR2 YYDKDF come from the germline V gene (reference sequence). The CDR3 loop reads CATSRGGTGITHEQYF. In DNA form, the CDR3 reads TGTGCCACCAGCAGAGGAGGTACCGGCATAACCCACGAGCAGTACTTC.

This chain uses TRBV6-4 with TRBJ2-3; 8 nucleotides agree with TRBD1. Trimming removed 6 bases from V and 2 bases from J; junction bases left unmatched: 10. The CDR3 sequence is 16 residues long. In germline, CDR1 is MRHNA, CDR2 SNTAGT. The CDR3 reads CASSNSGTGSTDTQYF. CDR3 nucleotide sequence: TGTGCCAGCAGCAACTCGGGGACAGGATCCACAGATACGCAGTATTTT.

V usage is TRBV19 and J usage is TRBJ1-2; TRBD1 agrees at 8 bases. V was pared by 4 bases and J by 3 bases, with 4 bases of the junction left unmatched. CDR1 and CDR2 (germline): LNHDA, SQIVND (reference sequence). This CDR3 region has 14 residues. The CDR3 protein is CASSSGQGDYGYTF. CDR3 sequence (DNA): TGTGCCAGTAGTAGCGGACAGGGTGACTATGGCTACACCTTC.

The V call is TRBV5-1, the J call TRBJ2-3; D is unresolved. CDR1 and CDR2 from the germline V gene are SGHRS and YFSETQ. This CDR3 contains 12 residues. V lost 4 bases and J 4 bases, leaving 7 bases between the germline ends. CDR3 nucleotides: TGCGCCAGCAGCCCCCCGGCAGATACGCAGTATTTT. Translated, it gives CASSPPADTQYF.

This clone was seen just once. This chain links TRBV6-6 with TRBJ1-5; D is unresolved. CDR1 MNHNY and CDR2 SVGAGI come from the germline V gene (reference sequence). The ends were cut back, 3 bases at V and 0 bases at J, with 6 bases in the middle. The CDR3 runs to 14 residues. For the CDR3, the DNA is TGTGCCAGCAGTTATTTCAGTAGCAATCAGCCCCAGCATTTT. Its translation: CASSYFSSNQPQHF.

The V gene is TRBV4-2, the J gene TRBJ1-5; D not certain. The CDR3 has 12 residues. V was cut by 0 bases and J by 6 bases, with 3 bases left in between. Germline-derived CDR1 and CDR2 are LGHNA and YNFKEQ. Here the CDR3 DNA reads TGTGCCAGCAGCCAAGATAGTCAGCCCCAGCATTTT. It translates to CASSQDSQPQHF.

The chain links TRBV29-1 to TRBJ1-1; no clear D gene. From germline, CDR1 is SQVTM and CDR2 ANQGSEA. This CDR3 has 13 amino acids. Trimming stripped 3 bases from V and 0 bases from J, with 8 bases between. The CDR3 spells CSVDWPLNTEAFF. In DNA, the CDR3 is TGCAGCGTTGACTGGCCGCTGAACACTGAAGCTTTCTTT. The complete variable domain, with remaining parts taken from reference TRBV29-1 and TRBJ1-1, reads SAVISQKPSRDICQRGTSLTIQCQVDSQVTMMFWYRQQPGQSLTLIATANQGSEATYESGFVIDKFPISRPNLTFSTLTVSNMSPEDSSIYLCSVDWPLNTEAFFGQGTRLTVV.

The gene calls are TRBV11-2 and TRBJ1-4; 9 nucleotides align to TRBD1. The CDR3 loop spans 15 amino acids. Germline CDR1 and CDR2: SGHAT and FQNNGV. Losses at the gene ends were 3 bases for V and 10 bases for J; bases not matched to a gene: 9. CDR3 sequence: CASSFEQGAFGKLFF. The CDR3 DNA reads as TGTGCCAGCAGCTTTGAACAGGGGGCATTTGGAAAACTGTTTTTT.

The chain carries TRBV4-2 and TRBJ2-5; 7 bases are shared with TRBD2. V trimming: 1 base; J trimming: 11 bases; junction bases outside the gene matches: 7. The CDR3 spans 13 residues. CDR1 and CDR2 (germline): LGHNA, YNFKEQ. The CDR3: CASSQAGGNEQYF. CDR3 sequence (DNA): TGTGCCAGCAGCCAAGCGGGAGGAAATGAGCAGTACTTC.

The chain links TRBV4-1 to TRBJ2-7; possible D gene TRBD1, 5 bases. CDR3 length: 11 residues. V shed 5 bases and J shed 6 bases, with 8 bases lying between them. Germline V gene lookup returns CDR1 MGHRA and CDR2 YSYEKL. CDR3 nucleotides: TGCGCCAGCAGCAGGGGTCCCGAGCAGTACTTC. Its translation: CASSRGPEQYF.

The chain employs TRBV4-2 and TRBJ2-1; 9 bases agree with TRBD1. The CDR3 consists of 15 residues. The germline gives CDR1 LGHNA, CDR2 YNFKEQ. J was trimmed by 6 bases and V by 0 bases; bases with no gene match: 3. CDR3 DNA sequence: TGTGCCAGCAGCCAAGAACAGGGGGCGGCCAATGAGCAGTTCTTC. Its translation: CASSQEQGAANEQFF.

The V gene is TRBV7-9, the J gene TRBJ2-3; D is possibly TRBD2 (5 bases). The V end was cut by 0 bases, the J end by 2 bases, with 15 bases between. Germline V gene sequence: CDR1 SEHNR, CDR2 FQNEAQ (reference sequence). The CDR3 has 17 amino acids. CDR3 region: CASSLARGGPLTDTQYF. In DNA, the CDR3 is TGTGCCAGCAGCTTAGCGCGCGGCGGGCCGCTCACAGATACGCAGTATTTT.

This sequence joins TRBV7-8 and TRBJ1-1; D not certain. V was clipped by 3 bases and J by 5 bases, with 10 bases between them. The length of the CDR3 is 13 residues. CDR1 and CDR2 (germline): SGHVS, FQNEAQ. The CDR3 coding sequence is TGTGCCAGCAGCTTGATCGGGATGACTGAAGCTTTCTTT. It encodes CASSLIGMTEAFF.

This sequence joins TRBV5-1 and TRBJ1-6; 8 nucleotides line up with TRBD1. Trimming at V came to 3 bases and at J to 6 bases, leaving 11 bases not matched to a gene. Germline V gene lookup returns CDR1 SGHRS and CDR2 YFSETQ. CDR3 length: 17 residues. CDR3 bases: TGCGCCAGCAGCTGGAGACCACAGGGGGAGGGTAATTCACCCCTCCACTTT. Its translation is CASSWRPQGEGNSPLHF.

The genes are TRBV2 and TRBJ2-2, with D perhaps TRBD1 (6 bases). Germline values: CDR1 SNHLY, CDR2 FYNNEI. V was clipped by 6 bases and J by 3 bases, with 11 bases between them. The CDR3 runs to 14 residues. The CDR3 spells CASRGDTDTGELFF. CDR3 coding DNA: TGTGCCAGCAGGGGGGACACCGACACCGGGGAGCTGTTTTTT.

The V call is TRBV9, the J call TRBJ2-2; a possible D gene is TRBD1 (6 bases). Trimming left V 2 bases short and J 4 bases short, with 9 bases between. Looked up from germline, CDR1 is SGDLS and CDR2 is YYNGEE. The CDR3 covers 14 residues. Here the CDR3 DNA reads TGTGCCAGCAGCGTCGGGACAACCACCGGGGAGCTGTTTTTT. This translates into CASSVGTTTGELFF.

V gene TRBV18 combines with J gene TRBJ2-7, with D tentatively TRBD2 (6 bases). The CDR3 sequence is 15 residues long. V lost 1 base and J 2 bases, leaving 12 bases between the germline ends. Germline-derived CDR1 and CDR2 are KGHSH and LQKENI. The CDR3 coding sequence is TGTGCCAGCTCACCACGGAGCGGGCTAACCTACGAGCAGTACTTC. This translates into CASSPRSGLTYEQYF.

The chain joins TRBV5-4 to TRBJ1-6; D unresolved. The germline V and J ends were trimmed by 3 bases and 8 bases, with 9 bases remaining between them. The CDR3 extends over 13 amino acids. CDR1 and CDR2 (germline): SGHNT, YYREEE (reference sequence). CDR3 sequence (DNA): TGTGCCAGCAGCTCGCTTTCGGATTCACCCCTCCACTTT. Protein sequence: CASSSLSDSPLHF.

This clone was observed once. The rearrangement joins TRBV1 to TRBJ2-7; the table's D call of TRBD2 was not tested on the DNA. TRBV1 is given as a pseudogene. CDR3 length equals 10 residues. In nucleotides, the CDR3 is TGCACCAGCAGCCCCTGCGAGCAGTACTTC. As protein: CTSSPCEQYF.

J is TRBJ1-1 and V is TRBV15; D is perhaps TRBD1 (5 bases). V was shortened by 0 bases and J by 0 bases, with 14 bases between the two germline ends. CDR1 LNHNV and CDR2 YYDKDF come from the germline V gene (reference sequence). This CDR3 spans 17 amino acids. Here the CDR3 DNA reads TGTGCCACCAGCAGAGAAGGTGGGGGGTTCATGAACACTGAAGCTTTCTTT. Amino acid sequence: CATSREGGGFMNTEAFF.

The chain uses TRBV27 and TRBJ1-4; D possibly corresponds to TRBD1 (6 bases). This CDR3 has 15 amino acids. From germline, CDR1 is MNHEY and CDR2 SMNVEV (reference sequence). V lost 5 bases to trimming and J lost 2 bases, with 12 bases between them. The CDR3 DNA follows: TGTGCCAGCAGTCCTACAGGGTTTACTAATGAAAAACTGTTTTTT. Its protein product is CASSPTGFTNEKLFF.

This sequence joins TRBV19 and TRBJ2-7; 11 positions agree with TRBD1. V trimming: 6 bases; J trimming: 0 bases; junction bases outside the gene matches: 4. Looked up from germline, CDR1 is LNHDA and CDR2 is SQIVND (reference sequence). The CDR3 contains 15 residues. CDR3 protein: CASRLGTGGSYEQYF. The DNA for the CDR3 is TGTGCCAGTAGACTTGGGACAGGGGGCTCCTACGAGCAGTACTTC.

CDR3 region: CAWNPGQAWELFF. CDR3 DNA sequence: TGTGCCTGGAATCCGGGACAGGCTTGGGAGCTGTTTTTT. V is TRBV30 and J is TRBJ2-2; 8 nucleotides align to TRBD1. V was clipped by 4 bases and J by 9 bases; unmatched bases: 7. The germline gives CDR1 GTSNPN, CDR2 SVGIG (reference sequence). The CDR3 totals 13 residues.